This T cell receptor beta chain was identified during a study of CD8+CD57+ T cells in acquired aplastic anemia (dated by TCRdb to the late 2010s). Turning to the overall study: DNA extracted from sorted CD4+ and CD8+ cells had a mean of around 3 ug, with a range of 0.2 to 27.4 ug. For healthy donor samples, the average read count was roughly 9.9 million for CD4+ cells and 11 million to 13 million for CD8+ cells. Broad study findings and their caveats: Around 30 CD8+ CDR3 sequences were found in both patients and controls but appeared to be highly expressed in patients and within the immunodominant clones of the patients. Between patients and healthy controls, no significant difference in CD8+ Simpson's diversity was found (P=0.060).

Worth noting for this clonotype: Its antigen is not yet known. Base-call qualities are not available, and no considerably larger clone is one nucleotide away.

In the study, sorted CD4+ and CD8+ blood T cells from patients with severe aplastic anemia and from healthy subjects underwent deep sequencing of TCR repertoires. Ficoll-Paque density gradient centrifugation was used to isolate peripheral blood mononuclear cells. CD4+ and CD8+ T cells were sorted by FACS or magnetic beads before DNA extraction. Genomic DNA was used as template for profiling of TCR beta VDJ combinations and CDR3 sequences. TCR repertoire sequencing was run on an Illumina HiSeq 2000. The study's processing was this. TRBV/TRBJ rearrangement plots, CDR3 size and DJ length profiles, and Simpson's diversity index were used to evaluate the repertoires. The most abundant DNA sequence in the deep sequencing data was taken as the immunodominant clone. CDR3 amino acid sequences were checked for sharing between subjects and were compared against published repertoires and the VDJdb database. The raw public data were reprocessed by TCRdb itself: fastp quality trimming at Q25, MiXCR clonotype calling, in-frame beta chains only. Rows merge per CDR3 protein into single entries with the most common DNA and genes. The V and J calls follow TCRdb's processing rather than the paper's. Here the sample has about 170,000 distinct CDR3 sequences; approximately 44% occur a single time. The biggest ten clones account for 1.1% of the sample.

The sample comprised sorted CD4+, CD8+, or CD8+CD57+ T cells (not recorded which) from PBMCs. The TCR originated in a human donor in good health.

The encoded CDR3 is CASSVTAGVIYNEQFF. The DNA sequence follows: TGTGCCAGCAGCGTAACGGCGGGAGTCATCTACAATGAGCAGTTCTTC. The rearrangement joined TRBV9 to TRBJ2-1, with TRBD2 matching 7 junction bases. The CDR3 covers 16 residues, taking in both the cysteine and the phenylalanine. Only the CDR3 DNA stays, 48 bases, in frame from base 1. Ends trimmed: V by 1 base, J by 3 bases; bases unmatched to a gene: 7. Taken from the germline V gene, the CDR1 and CDR2 loops are SGDLS and YYNGEE.